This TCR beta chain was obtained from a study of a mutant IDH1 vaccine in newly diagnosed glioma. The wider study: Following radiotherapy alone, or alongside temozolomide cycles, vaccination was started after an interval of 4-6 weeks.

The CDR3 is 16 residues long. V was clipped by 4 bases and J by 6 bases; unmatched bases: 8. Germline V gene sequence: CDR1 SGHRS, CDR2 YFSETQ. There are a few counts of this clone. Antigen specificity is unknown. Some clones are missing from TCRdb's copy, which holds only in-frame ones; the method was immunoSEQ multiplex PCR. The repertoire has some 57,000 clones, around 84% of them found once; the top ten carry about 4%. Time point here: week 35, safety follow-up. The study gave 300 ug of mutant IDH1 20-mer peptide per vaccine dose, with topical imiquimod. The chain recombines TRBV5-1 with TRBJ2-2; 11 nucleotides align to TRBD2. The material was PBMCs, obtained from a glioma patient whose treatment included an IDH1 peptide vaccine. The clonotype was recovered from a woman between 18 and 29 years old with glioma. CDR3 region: CASSRPLAGDAGELFF. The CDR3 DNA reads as TGCGCCAGCAGCAGGCCACTAGCGGGAGATGCCGGGGAGCTGTTTTTT.